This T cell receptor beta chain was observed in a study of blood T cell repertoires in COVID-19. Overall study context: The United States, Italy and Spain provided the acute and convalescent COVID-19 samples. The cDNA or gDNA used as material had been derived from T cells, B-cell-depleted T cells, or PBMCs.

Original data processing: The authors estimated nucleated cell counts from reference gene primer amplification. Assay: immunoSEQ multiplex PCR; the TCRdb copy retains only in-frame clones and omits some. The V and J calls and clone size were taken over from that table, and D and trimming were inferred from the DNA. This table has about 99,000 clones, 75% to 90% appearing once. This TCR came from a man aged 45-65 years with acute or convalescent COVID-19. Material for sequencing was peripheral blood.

In nucleotides, the CDR3 is TGTGCCAGCAGCTCGGGGAATCAGCCCCAGCATTTT. Protein product: CASSSGNQPQHF. This chain uses TRBV11-2 with TRBJ1-5, with unresolved D. CDR3 length: 12 residues. Germline V lookup: CDR1 SGHAT, CDR2 FQNNGV. The V end lost 4 bases, the J end lost 4 bases, and 5 bases lay between the germline ends.